These 3 T cell receptor beta chains came from one sample sequenced in a study of blood T cell repertoires in COVID-19. Some clones are missing from TCRdb's copy, which holds only in-frame ones; the method was immunoSEQ multiplex PCR. The data contain tens of thousands of clones, approximately 78% of them singletons. The sequenced sample consisted of peripheral blood. Every receptor here comes from a human donor in a cohort sampled during active COVID-19.

The chain employs TRBV5-6 and TRBJ1-1, with 7 bases fitting TRBD1. This CDR3 has 13 amino acids. After removal of 4 bases from V and 6 bases from J, the junction contained 6 bases not matched to a gene. Germline V gives CDR1 SGHDT, CDR2 YYEEEE. As DNA, the CDR3 is TGTGCCAGCAGCCAGACAGGGTATCCTGAAGCTTTCTTT. Protein sequence: CASSQTGYPEAFF.

This sequence joins TRBV11-1 and TRBJ1-2, with 10 bases matching TRBD1. V lost 5 bases, J lost 4 bases, and 10 bases stayed unmatched. The CDR3 length is 16 residues. The germline CDR1 and CDR2 sequences are SGHAT and FQDESV (reference sequence). The CDR3 region is CASSPGTGDGGYGYTF. In nucleotides, the CDR3 is TGTGCCAGCAGCCCCGGGACAGGGGACGGTGGCTATGGCTACACCTTC.

This CDR3 reads CASSAGQVYEQYF. The DNA of the CDR3 is TGTGCCAGCAGCGCGGGACAGGTTTACGAGCAGTACTTC. This chain uses TRBV7-9 with TRBJ2-7; 8 bases line up with TRBD1. The CDR3 totals 13 residues. V dropped 5 bases and J dropped 4; count of bases not matched to a gene: 4. Germline CDR1 SEHNR, CDR2 FQNEAQ (reference sequence).